Listed here are 9 T cell receptor beta chains from one sample, sequenced in a study of blood T cell repertoires in COVID-19. Profiled with immunoSEQ multiplex PCR; TCRdb holds only in-frame clones, not every one. The repertoire consists of under 200,000 clones, with around 87% occurring once and the leading ten covering roughly 3.3%. The sequenced sample consisted of peripheral blood. The receptors were gathered from a young man with active or convalescent COVID-19.

This clone was seen only a few times. This sequence joins TRBV5-1 and TRBJ1-2; 7 bases agree with TRBD1. Germline V gene lookup returns CDR1 SGHRS and CDR2 YFSETQ. The trim removed 3 bases at V and 6 bases at J, leaving 8 bases unmatched. The CDR3 sequence is 14 residues long. Written as DNA, the CDR3 is TGCGCCAGCAGCTCCACAACAGGGGACGATGGCTACACCTTC. Its protein product is CASSSTTGDDGYTF.

J is TRBJ2-1 and V is TRBV5-1; D uncertain. The V gene lost 0 bases and the J gene lost 0 bases, with 7 bases spanning the gap. CDR3 length equals 15 residues. Germline values: CDR1 SGHRS, CDR2 YFSETQ. DNA for the CDR3: TGCGCCAGCAGCTTGGAATGGAGCTCCTACAATGAGCAGTTCTTC. Amino acids: CASSLEWSSYNEQFF.

This rearrangement joins TRBV6-5 to TRBJ2-3; D is unresolved. The CDR3 consists of 14 residues. CDR1 is MNHEY, CDR2 SVGAGI, per germline. The V and J ends lost 1 base and 0 bases respectively, with 5 bases between them. This chain's CDR3 is CASSYFSSTDTQYF. In nucleotides, the CDR3 is TGTGCCAGCAGTTACTTTTCTAGCACAGATACGCAGTATTTT.

The chain joins TRBV6-6 to TRBJ2-7, with 10 bases that match TRBD1. With 5 bases clipped from V and 4 bases from J, the junction kept 14 bases outside the gene matches. Germline V gene sequence: CDR1 MNHNY, CDR2 SVGAGI (reference sequence). The CDR3 has 17 residues. The CDR3 reads CASSQGQGTASLYEQYV. The CDR3 DNA is TGTGCCAGCAGTCAGGGACAGGGGACCGCTTCCCTATACGAGCAGTACGTC.

V usage is TRBV5-1 and J usage is TRBJ2-2, with 9 bases fitting TRBD2. The CDR3 has 17 amino acids. Germline lookup yields CDR1 SGHRS and CDR2 YFSETQ. The ends lost 1 base at V and 0 bases at J; junction bases unmatched: 4. The CDR3 loop is CASSLPGLAANTGELFF. CDR3 DNA: TGCGCCAGCAGCTTGCCGGGACTAGCCGCGAACACCGGGGAGCTGTTTTTT.

This chain joins TRBV20-1 and TRBJ1-4, with D possibly TRBD1 on 5 matching bases. The CDR3 sequence is 18 residues long. Trimming removed 3 bases at V and 0 bases at J, with 20 bases between. In germline, CDR1 is DFQATT, CDR2 SNEGSKA (reference sequence). In DNA, the CDR3 is TGCAGTGCTAGTCGGGGCGGGACGGGAGCCGCAACTAATGAAAAACTGTTTTTT. It codes for CSASRGGTGAATNEKLFF.

Here the CDR3 DNA reads TGCGCCAGCAGGGTGGACAGCTACGAGCAGTACTTC. Amino acids: CASRVDSYEQYF. The genes are TRBV5-1 and TRBJ2-7; D is possibly TRBD1 (6 bases). Trimming left V 5 bases short and J 3 bases short, with 9 bases between. The CDR3 is made up of 12 amino acids. CDR1 is SGHRS and CDR2 is YFSETQ in the germline V gene.

This clone turned up a few times. V gene TRBV27 combines with J gene TRBJ1-2, with 9 bases identical to TRBD1. J lost 6 bases, V lost 5 bases, and 7 bases had no gene match. There are 14 residues in the CDR3. Per germline, CDR1 MNHEY and CDR2 SMNVEV (reference sequence). CDR3 in DNA: TGTGCCAGCAGTCCGGACAGGGGTTACGATGGCTACACCTTC. This encodes CASSPDRGYDGYTF.

V is TRBV5-8 and J is TRBJ1-2; tentative D call: TRBD1 (6 bases). Germline loops: CDR1 SGHTS, CDR2 YDEGEE. This CDR3 region has 12 residues. V was shortened by 2 bases and J by 8 bases, with 10 bases between the two germline ends. CDR3 region: CASSLGGVGYTF. CDR3 coding DNA: TGTGCCAGCAGCTTAGGGGGAGTCGGCTACACCTTC.